This T cell receptor beta chain is drawn from a study of kidney transplant recipient with SARS-CoV-2 infection. TCRdb re-called the reads through MiXCR, storing one row per CDR3 protein. The top ten hold around 6.8% of the sample, which has 200,000 to 300,000 distinct CDR3 sequences, around 28% seen once. The CDR3 has 18 residues. The V gene's germline CDR1 is SNHLY and CDR2 FYNNEI. V lost 0 bases, J lost 10 bases, and 24 bases lay in between. Sample: a blood sample, taken at baseline and between days 110 and 120 from a kidney transplant recipient. The chain recombines TRBV2 with TRBJ1-4, with D possibly being TRBD1 (5 bases). This TCR was sampled from a male patient in his thirties who had COVID-19 and was a kidney transplant recipient. Part of the T cells may come from the graft donor. The CDR3 DNA sequence: TGTGCCAGCAGTGAAGCGAAGGGGTTCACTCCCTTTGGCGCAAAACTGTTTTTT. It is translated as CASSEAKGFTPFGAKLFF.